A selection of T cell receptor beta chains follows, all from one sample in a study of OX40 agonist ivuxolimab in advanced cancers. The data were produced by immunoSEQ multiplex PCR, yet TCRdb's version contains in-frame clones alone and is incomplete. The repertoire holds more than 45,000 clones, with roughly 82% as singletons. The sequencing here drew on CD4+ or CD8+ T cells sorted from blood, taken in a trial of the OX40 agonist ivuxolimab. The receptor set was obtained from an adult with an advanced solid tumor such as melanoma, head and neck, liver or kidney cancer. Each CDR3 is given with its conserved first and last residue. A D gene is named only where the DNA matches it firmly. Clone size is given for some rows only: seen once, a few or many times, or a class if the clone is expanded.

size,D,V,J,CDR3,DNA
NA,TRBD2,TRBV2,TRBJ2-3,CASRRASGGSNTQYF,TGTGCCAGCAGGAGGGCTAGCGGGGGGAGCAATACGCAGTATTTT
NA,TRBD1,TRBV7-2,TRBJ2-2,CASSSRIGQGVGGELFF,TGTGCCAGCAGCTCGAGGATTGGACAGGGCGTGGGGGGGGAGCTGTTTTTT
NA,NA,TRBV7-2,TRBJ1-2,CASSLGGGGYTF,TGTGCCAGCAGCTTAGGGGGTGGCGGCTACACCTTC
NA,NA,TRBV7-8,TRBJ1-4,CASSLALLTDELFF,TGTGCCAGCAGCTTAGCGCTTTTGACGGACGAACTGTTTTTT
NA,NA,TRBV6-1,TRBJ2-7,CASSGGRDYEQYF,TGTGCCAGCAGTGGGGGAAGGGACTACGAGCAGTACTTC
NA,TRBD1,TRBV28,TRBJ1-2,CASRSRDRAEGGYTF,TGTGCCAGCAGATCCAGGGACAGGGCTGAGGGTGGCTACACCTTC
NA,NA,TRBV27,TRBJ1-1,CASSSKHRQVQGAEAFF,TGTGCCAGCAGTTCTAAGCACCGACAGGTCCAAGGAGCTGAAGCTTTCTTT
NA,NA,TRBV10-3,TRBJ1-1,CAIRGADRDEAFF,TGTGCCATCAGGGGGGCGGATAGGGATGAAGCTTTCTTT
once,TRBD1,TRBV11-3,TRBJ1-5,CASSRDRGYNQPQHF,TGTGCCAGCAGCCGAGACAGGGGTTATAATCAGCCCCAGCATTTT
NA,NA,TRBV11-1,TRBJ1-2,CASSLTLGAYGYTF,TGTGCCAGCAGCCTAACCCTGGGGGCCTATGGCTACACCTTC
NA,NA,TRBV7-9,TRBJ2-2,CASSFLGGTGELFF,TGTGCCAGCAGCTTTTTGGGGGGCACCGGGGAGCTGTTTTTT
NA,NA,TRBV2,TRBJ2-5,CASRKTGLAETQYF,TGTGCCAGCAGGAAAACCGGGCTCGCGGAGACCCAGTACTTC
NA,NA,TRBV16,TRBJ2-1,CASSQFLRGASYNEQFF,TGTGCCAGCAGCCAATTCCTGCGGGGAGCCTCCTACAATGAGCAGTTCTTC
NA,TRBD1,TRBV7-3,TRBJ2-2,CASSLRGQPNTGELFF,TGTGCCAGCAGCTTACGGGGACAGCCTAACACCGGGGAGCTGTTTTTT
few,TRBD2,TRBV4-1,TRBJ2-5,CASSQGLAGLGTQYF,TGCGCCAGCAGCCAAGGACTAGCGGGGCTGGGGACCCAGTACTTC
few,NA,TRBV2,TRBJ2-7,CASKQRSYEQYF,TGTGCCAGCAAACAGCGCTCCTACGAGCAGTACTTC
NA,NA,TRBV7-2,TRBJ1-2,CASSLGRTASFNYGYTF,TGTGCCAGCAGCTTAGGCAGGACCGCCTCCTTTAACTATGGCTACACCTTC
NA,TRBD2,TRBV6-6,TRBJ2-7,CASSYRGSGAYEQYF,TGTGCCAGCAGTTACAGGGGTAGCGGGGCTTACGAGCAGTACTTC
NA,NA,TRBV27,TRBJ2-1,CASVSGLYNEQFF,TGTGCCAGCGTGTCGGGTTTGTACAATGAGCAGTTCTTC
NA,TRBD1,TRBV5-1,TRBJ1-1,CASSSSGTVLIGEAFF,TGCGCCAGCAGCTCCTCCGGGACAGTTTTAATAGGGGAAGCTTTCTTT
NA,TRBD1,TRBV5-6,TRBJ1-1,CASTQTGGTEAFF,TGTGCCAGCACCCAAACAGGGGGAACTGAAGCTTTCTTT
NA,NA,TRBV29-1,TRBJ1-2,CSLSVGGGYTF,TGCAGCCTCTCGGTCGGAGGCGGCTACACCTTC
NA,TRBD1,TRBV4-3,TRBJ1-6,CASSQARDRALHF,TGCGCCAGCAGCCAAGCCCGGGACAGGGCCCTCCACTTT
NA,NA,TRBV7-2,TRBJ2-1,CASSWRTADNEQFF,TGTGCCAGCAGCTGGAGGACAGCTGACAATGAGCAGTTCTTC